Below are 25 T cell receptor beta chains sequenced from a single sample in a study of blood T cell repertoires in COVID-19. The protocol was immunoSEQ multiplex PCR, while the TCRdb copy is restricted to in-frame clones and leaves out a portion. The profile shows fewer than 200,000 clones, around 67% of them singletons. The specimen was peripheral blood. These receptors were taken from an elderly woman with acute or convalescent COVID-19.

This rearrangement joins TRBV28 to TRBJ1-4; D is uncertain. CDR1 and CDR2 from the germline V gene are MDHEN and SYDVKM. The CDR3 sequence is 12 residues long. Trimming took off 3 bases at V and 13 bases at J, with 12 bases between the two ends. CDR3 coding DNA: TGTGCCAGCAGTTTCTTGAGTTGGAGACTGTTTTTT. This encodes CASSFLSWRLFF.

The CDR3 loop reads CASSPTGTNQPQHF. In DNA form, the CDR3 reads TGTGCCAGCAGCCCGACAGGGACCAATCAGCCCCAGCATTTT. The chain has TRBV28 and TRBJ1-5; 7 bases match TRBD1. With 6 bases clipped from V and 3 bases from J, the junction kept 5 bases outside the gene matches. The CDR3 contains 14 residues. CDR1 and CDR2 (germline): MDHEN, SYDVKM.

The chain links TRBV28 to TRBJ2-7, with 10 bases fitting TRBD2. The J segment lost 2 bases and the V segment lost 4 bases, leaving 5 bases of the junction unmatched. CDR1 and CDR2 (germline): MDHEN, SYDVKM. The CDR3 has 15 residues. The CDR3: CASSSPSGGTYEQYF. The DNA of the CDR3 is TGTGCCAGCAGTTCTCCTAGCGGGGGAACCTACGAGCAGTACTTC.

This chain uses TRBV4-3 with TRBJ2-2, with 8 nucleotides matching TRBD1. The CDR3 runs to 18 residues. The V segment lost 1 base and the J segment 3 bases; nucleotides outside the gene matches: 10. The germline V gene has CDR1 LGHNA and CDR2 YSLEER. In DNA, the CDR3 is TGCGCCAGCAGCCAAGCGTGGGTGGCAGGGGGCGACACCGGGGAGCTGTTTTTT. Residues: CASSQAWVAGGDTGELFF.

This clone was counted only a few times. V is TRBV5-1 and J is TRBJ2-2, with 10 bases aligning to TRBD2. Trimming removed 4 bases from V and 3 bases from J; junction bases left unmatched: 9. Germline V gene data show CDR1 as SGHRS and CDR2 as YFSETQ. The CDR3 is 17 residues long. The CDR3 loop is CASSTLSGRADTGELFF. In nucleotides, the CDR3 is TGCGCCAGCAGCACCTTAAGCGGGAGGGCGGACACCGGGGAGCTGTTTTTT.

The table lists this clone with a few counts. The chain joins TRBV11-2 to TRBJ2-3; TRBD2 aligns across 8 bases. Germline loops: CDR1 SGHAT, CDR2 FQNNGV. The length of the CDR3 is 15 residues. V gave up 4 bases and J gave up 6 bases; unmatched junction bases: 9. CDR3 amino acids: CASSYTAGAPDTQYF. CDR3 nucleotides: TGTGCCAGCAGCTATACAGCGGGAGCTCCTGATACGCAGTATTTT. Complete variable domain (other parts from reference TRBV11-2 and TRBJ2-3): EAGVAQSPRYKIIEKRQSVAFWCNPISGHATLYWYQQILGQGPKLLIQFQNNGVVDDSQLPKDRFSAERLKGVDSTLKIQPAKLEDSAVYLCASSYTAGAPDTQYFGPGTRLTVL.

The chain links TRBV7-9 to TRBJ1-6; 9 nucleotides agree with TRBD1. V trimming: 3 bases; J trimming: 10 bases; junction bases outside the gene matches: 4. CDR1 is SEHNR and CDR2 is FQNEAQ in the germline V gene (reference sequence). This CDR3 is 14 amino acids long. In DNA, the CDR3 is TGTGCCAGCAGCTTGACAGGGGGAATCTCACCCCTCCACTTT. It codes for CASSLTGGISPLHF.

This chain joins TRBV7-3 and TRBJ1-5; the D gene is possibly TRBD1 (5 bases). CDR1 and CDR2 from the germline V gene are SGHTA and FQGTGA. The CDR3 is 17 residues long. V was trimmed by 1 base and J by 0 bases, leaving 13 bases between them. The CDR3 here is CASSLIGGRYSNQPQHF. As DNA, the CDR3 is TGTGCCAGCAGCTTAATCGGGGGACGGTATAGCAATCAGCCCCAGCATTTT.

V gene TRBV7-9 combines with J gene TRBJ1-1; no definite D call. Trimming pared 1 base from V and 4 bases from J, leaving 13 bases between. This CDR3 region has 15 residues. Germline CDR1 and CDR2: SEHNR and FQNEAQ (reference sequence). The CDR3 loop reads CASSLVVTGRTEAFF. CDR3 coding DNA: TGTGCCAGCAGCTTAGTTGTTACGGGTCGCACTGAAGCTTTCTTT. Full variable domain (outside the CDR3, taken from reference TRBV7-9 and TRBJ1-1): DTGVSQNPRHKITKRGQNVTFRCDPISEHNRLYWYRQTLGQGPEFLTYFQNEAQLEKSRLLSDRFSAERPKGSFSTLEIQRTEQGDSAMYLCASSLVVTGRTEAFFGQGTRLTVV.

The rearrangement links TRBV18 to TRBJ2-7; 8 nucleotides align to TRBD2. CDR1 KGHSH and CDR2 LQKENI come from the germline V gene. CDR3 length: 14 amino acids. The ends lost 3 bases at V and 2 bases at J; junction bases unmatched: 3. The CDR3 sequence is CASSPGTRAYEQYF. CDR3 nucleotides: TGTGCCAGCTCACCGGGGACTAGAGCCTACGAGCAGTACTTC.

Regarding this clone: Relative to the germline gene, one junction end is altered; a read error may explain this. The chain links TRBV13 to TRBJ2-1; TRBD1 might be the D (5 bases). Germline-derived CDR1 and CDR2 are PRHDT and FYEKMQ (reference sequence). The CDR3 has 14 residues. CDR3 residues: CASSFQGSSNEQFF. In nucleotides, the CDR3 is TGTGCCAGCAGCTTCCAGGGATCCTCCAATGAGCAGTTCTTC.

This clone was detected a few times. The CDR3 reads CASSPGNRVSYEQYF. DNA of the CDR3: TGCGCCAGCAGCCCTGGGAACAGGGTGTCCTACGAGCAGTACTTC. The chain uses TRBV5-1 and TRBJ2-7; D may be TRBD1 (6 bases). Trimming pared 4 bases from V and 1 base from J, leaving 15 bases between. Germline CDR1 and CDR2: SGHRS and YFSETQ. This CDR3 is 15 amino acids long.

This sequence joins TRBV7-8 and TRBJ2-5; D unresolved. Germline V gene data show CDR1 as SGHVS and CDR2 as FQNEAQ. This CDR3 has 12 amino acids. V was shortened by 5 bases and J by 1 base, with 5 bases between the two germline ends. The CDR3: CASSPLQETQYF. CDR3 sequence (DNA): TGTGCCAGCAGCCCTCTCCAAGAGACCCAGTACTTC.

This rearrangement joins TRBV19 to TRBJ1-5; D is unclear. The CDR3 sequence is 13 residues long. V was cut by 4 bases and J by 2 bases, with 6 bases left in between. Germline values: CDR1 LNHDA, CDR2 SQIVND (reference sequence). CDR3 in amino acids: CASSKRGNQPQHF. The CDR3, as DNA: TGTGCCAGTAGTAAGCGGGGCAATCAGCCCCAGCATTTT.

This clone was detected only a few times. The chain combines TRBV6-5 with TRBJ2-1; 8 bases fit TRBD2. Trimming took 2 bases from V and 13 from J; bases not matched to a gene: 4. The CDR3 loop spans 12 amino acids. From germline, CDR1 is MNHEY and CDR2 SVGAGI. CDR3 loop: CASSYASGPQFF. The CDR3 DNA reads TGTGCCAGCAGTTACGCTAGCGGGCCCCAGTTCTTC.

V usage is TRBV4-1 and J usage is TRBJ1-3; D possibly corresponds to TRBD1 (6 bases). Trimming stripped 1 base from V and 5 bases from J, with 18 bases between. This CDR3 is 17 amino acids long. Germline V CDR1 and CDR2: MGHRA, YSYEKL. The CDR3 loop reads CASSQVGGTRKRNTIYF. As DNA, the CDR3 is TGCGCCAGCAGCCAAGTAGGGGGAACACGGAAAAGAAACACCATATATTTT.

The chain is built from TRBV12-3 or TRBV12-4 and TRBJ2-1, with 8 nucleotides matching TRBD1. The J segment lost 9 bases and the V segment lost 2 bases, leaving 3 bases of the junction unmatched. CDR3 length: 13 amino acids. In DNA form, the CDR3 reads TGTGCCAGCAGTTTAAACAGGGGGATTGAGCAGTTCTTC. Translating gives CASSLNRGIEQFF.

The V call is TRBV10-1, the J call TRBJ1-1, with D hard to call. Between the trimmed V and J ends, which lost 0 bases and 0 bases, there was a span of 8 bases. There are 15 residues in the CDR3. Germline CDR1 reads WNHNN; CDR2 reads SYGVQD (reference sequence). The CDR3 reads CASSESTGMNTEAFF. For the CDR3, the DNA is TGCGCCAGCAGTGAGTCGACGGGGATGAACACTGAAGCTTTCTTT.

This rearrangement joins TRBV5-4 to TRBJ2-1, with D unclear. This CDR3 is built from 16 residues. In germline, CDR1 is SGHNT, CDR2 YYREEE (reference sequence). Trimming shortened V by 1 base and J by 0 bases, and 11 bases separated the two germline ends. The CDR3 spells CASSLIPQDSYNEQFF. In nucleotides, the CDR3 is TGTGCCAGCAGCTTGATCCCCCAGGACTCCTACAATGAGCAGTTCTTC.

With regard to this clone: This sample also contains other DNA sequences that code for the same CDR3. J is TRBJ1-3 and V is TRBV10-3, with 10 bases aligning to TRBD1. Germline CDR1 is ENHRY and CDR2 is SYGVKD. The trim removed 5 bases at V and 4 bases at J, leaving 2 bases unmatched. CDR3 length: 14 residues. This CDR3 is CAISRDRGGNTIYF. The CDR3 region has the DNA TGTGCCATCAGTCGGGACAGGGGAGGAAACACCATATATTTT.

V usage is TRBV7-3 and J usage is TRBJ2-7, with 8 bases fitting TRBD1. CDR1 SGHTA and CDR2 FQGTGA come from the germline V gene. Trimming at V came to 2 bases and at J to 4 bases, leaving 7 bases not matched to a gene. The CDR3 runs to 15 residues. CDR3 in amino acids: CASSLGGQGPYEQYF. In DNA form, the CDR3 reads TGTGCCAGCAGCTTAGGAGGACAGGGCCCGTACGAGCAGTACTTC.

The gene calls are TRBV10-1 and TRBJ2-3; 8 bases fit TRBD2. Germline V gene data show CDR1 as WNHNN and CDR2 as SYGVQD (reference sequence). Unmatched junction bases numbered 8, after V lost 0 bases and J lost 6 bases. The CDR3 runs 16 residues. The CDR3 sequence: CASSESIAGGSDTQYF. The CDR3 bases are TGCGCCAGCAGTGAGTCGATTGCGGGAGGATCGGATACGCAGTATTTT.

The gene calls are TRBV4-1 and TRBJ1-2; 7 bases line up with TRBD1. Losses at the gene ends were 0 bases for V and 4 bases for J; bases not matched to a gene: 5. Germline assignment: CDR1 MGHRA and CDR2 YSYEKL. This CDR3 has 15 amino acids. In nucleotides, the CDR3 is TGCGCCAGCAGCCAAGATCCCGGGACAGCCTATGGCTACACCTTC. It yields the protein CASSQDPGTAYGYTF.

The gene calls are TRBV29-1 and TRBJ1-4; TRBD1 might be the D (6 bases). Germline-derived CDR1 and CDR2 are SQVTM and ANQGSEA. This CDR3 is 14 amino acids long. Trimming stripped 6 bases from V and 5 bases from J, with 16 bases between. CDR3 sequence: CSVSTGQKNEKLFF. The CDR3 DNA is TGCAGCGTCTCGACCGGACAGAAGAATGAAAAACTGTTTTTT.

CDR3 nucleotide sequence: TGTGCCAGCAGCGAGCAAGGACAGGGGGGCAATTCACCCCTCCACTTT. It codes for CASSEQGQGGNSPLHF. The chain has TRBV2 and TRBJ1-6, with TRBD1 matching 10 bases. The V segment lost 6 bases and the J segment 7 bases; nucleotides outside the gene matches: 9. The CDR3 is 16 residues long. Germline CDR1 and CDR2: SNHLY and FYNNEI.